This note documents a single TCR beta chain sequence. The participants were between about 18 and 90 years old and came from about two dozen US areas. Cohorts were determined from participant-reported clinical history. The CDR3 is 16 amino acids. The germline CDR1 and CDR2 sequences are MDHEN and SYDVKM. V was trimmed by 5 bases and J by 2 bases, leaving 16 bases between them. This record belongs to a study of blood T cell repertoires in COVID-19. The authors' processing: Estimation of nucleated cell counts relied on the amplification of reference gene primers. Profiled with immunoSEQ multiplex PCR; TCRdb holds only in-frame clones, not every one. From that table come the V and J calls and clone size; the DNA was used to work out D and trimming. The profile shows about 430,000 clones, 88% of them singletons.

This chain uses TRBV28 with TRBJ2-1; a possible D gene is TRBD1 (6 bases). Sequencing was performed on PBMCs or T cells enriched from blood (not recorded which). This receptor was identified in a woman under 30 who had been exposed to COVID-19. CDR3 residues: CASSNTGTIPYNEQFF. The CDR3 coding sequence is TGTGCCAGCAGTAATACCGGGACAATCCCCTACAATGAGCAGTTCTTC.